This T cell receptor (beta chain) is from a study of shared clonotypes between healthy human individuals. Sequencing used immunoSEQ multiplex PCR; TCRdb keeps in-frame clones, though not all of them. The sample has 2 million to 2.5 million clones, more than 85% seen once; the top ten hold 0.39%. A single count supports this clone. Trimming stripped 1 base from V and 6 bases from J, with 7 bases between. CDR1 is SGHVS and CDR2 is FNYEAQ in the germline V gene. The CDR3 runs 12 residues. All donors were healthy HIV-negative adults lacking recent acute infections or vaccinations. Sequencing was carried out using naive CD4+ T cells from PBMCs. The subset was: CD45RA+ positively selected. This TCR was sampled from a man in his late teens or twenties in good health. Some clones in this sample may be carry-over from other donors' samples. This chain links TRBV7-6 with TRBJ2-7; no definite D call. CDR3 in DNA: TGTGCCAGCAGCTTAGTTGGCACCGAGCAGTACTTC. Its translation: CASSLVGTEQYF.